These 9 T cell receptor beta chains came from one sample sequenced in a study of immune cell composition in non-small cell lung cancer. Assay: immunoSEQ multiplex PCR; the TCRdb copy retains only in-frame clones and omits some. Altogether some 14,000 clones are present, roughly 80% being singletons, with the ten largest covering around 10%. The material sequenced was lung tumor tissue. The receptors were gathered from a human donor with non-small cell lung cancer.

The rearrangement uses TRBV7-6 and TRBJ1-3; D gene unclear. Germline CDR1 is SGHVS and CDR2 is FNYEAQ. There are 14 residues in the CDR3. V lost 1 base and J lost 2, with 6 bases in between. The CDR3 loop reads CASSLVAAGNTIYF. In nucleotides, the CDR3 is TGTGCCAGCAGCTTAGTCGCAGCTGGAAACACCATATATTTT.

This clone showed up just a few times. This chain joins TRBV7-9 and TRBJ1-2, with D possibly being TRBD1 (5 bases). CDR1 is SEHNR and CDR2 is FQNEAQ in the germline V gene (reference sequence). The CDR3 is 13 amino acids. Trimming left V 3 bases short and J 4 bases short, with 9 bases between. The CDR3 bases are TGTGCCAGCAGCTTGGGACGGATCTATGGCTACACCTTC. It specifies CASSLGRIYGYTF.

Details on this clone: Here the CDR3 omits its conserved ending phenylalanine or tryptophan, so a read error is the likely source. The chain has TRBV13 and TRBJ1-3; 7 bases are shared with TRBD1. Germline V gene data show CDR1 as PRHDT and CDR2 as FYEKMQ (reference sequence). The CDR3 length is 14 residues. V was pared by 5 bases and J by 4 bases, with 5 bases of the junction left unmatched. CDR3 loop: CASSQDRPGNTIYV. The CDR3 nucleotides read TGTGCCAGCAGCCAGGACAGGCCCGGAAACACCATATATGTT.

This clone was seen a handful of times. The chain recombines TRBV5-6 with TRBJ1-2; D unresolved. This CDR3 has 12 amino acids. Trimming removed 3 bases from V and 1 base from J, with 4 bases in between. Germline CDR1 is SGHDT and CDR2 is YYEEEE. The chain's CDR3 is CASSSSNYGYTF. In nucleotides, the CDR3 is TGTGCCAGCAGCTCAAGTAACTATGGCTACACCTTC.

The chain employs TRBV5-1 and TRBJ2-4, with D possibly TRBD2 on 6 matching bases. Trimming removed 3 bases from V and 1 base from J, with 14 bases in between. The CDR3 is made up of 16 amino acids. The V gene's germline CDR1 is SGHRS and CDR2 YFSETQ. The CDR3 region is CASSSQGAGAKNIQYF. The CDR3 DNA reads as TGCGCCAGCAGCTCCCAGGGTGCGGGGGCCAAAAACATTCAGTACTTC.

The chain employs TRBV28 and TRBJ2-5; 12 bases line up with TRBD2. With 6 bases clipped from V and 4 bases from J, the junction kept 9 bases outside the gene matches. This CDR3 has 16 residues. CDR1 is MDHEN and CDR2 is SYDVKM in the germline V gene. CDR3 region: CASSNPLGLAGETQYF. DNA for the CDR3: TGTGCCAGCAGCAACCCCCTGGGACTAGCGGGAGAGACCCAGTACTTC.

The chain uses TRBV10-2 and TRBJ1-3; D is undetermined. From germline, CDR1 is WSHSY and CDR2 SAAADI. The V end lost 3 bases, the J end lost 4 bases, and 1 base lay between the germline ends. This CDR3 has 11 amino acids. CDR3 loop: CASSEGNTIYF. Written as DNA, the CDR3 is TGCGCCAGCAGTGAAGGAAACACCATATATTTT.

V gene TRBV29-1 combines with J gene TRBJ2-7, with 11 nucleotides matching TRBD2. Germline CDR1 and CDR2: SQVTM and ANQGSEA. The CDR3 covers 12 residues. With 7 bases clipped from V and 7 bases from J, the junction kept 6 bases outside the gene matches. CDR3 loop: CSARLAGYEQYF. CDR3 DNA sequence: TGCAGCGCTCGACTAGCGGGGTATGAGCAGTACTTC.

The genes are TRBV4-2 and TRBJ2-5, with TRBD2 matching over 8 bases. The J segment lost 4 bases and the V segment lost 3 bases, leaving 4 bases of the junction unmatched. This CDR3 has 14 amino acids. The germline V gene has CDR1 LGHNA and CDR2 YNFKEQ. The chain's CDR3 is CASSHTGGIETQYF. CDR3 in DNA: TGTGCCAGCAGCCATACGGGAGGGATAGAGACCCAGTACTTC.